Shown below are 19 T cell receptor beta chains from a single sample sequenced in a study of Ad26.COV2.S vaccination and SARS-CoV-2 variants. The sample's treatment: around 19 received Ad26.COV2.S at low or high dose, single or two shots; about 5 received placebo; per-sample allocation not given. Specimen acquisition occurred on day 63 following the initial vaccine or placebo injection. TCRdb's copy holds only in-frame clones and misses some; the assay was immunoSEQ multiplex PCR. The sample records some 410,000 clones, 92% being singletons. The source was peripheral blood, collected in a trial of Ad26.COV2.S vaccine versus placebo. The receptors stem from a person aged 18-65 years who received the Ad26.COV2.S COVID-19 vaccine or a placebo.

The gene calls are TRBV2 and TRBJ1-1; 9 bases align to TRBD1. There are 14 residues in the CDR3. Germline CDR1 reads SNHLY; CDR2 reads FYNNEI. V was clipped by 6 bases and J by 5 bases; unmatched bases: 7. In DNA, the CDR3 is TGTGCCAGCAGGAGGACAGGGGAATGGACTGAAGCTTTCTTT. Its protein product is CASRRTGEWTEAFF.

The CDR3 DNA is TGTGCCAGCAGCTTAGGGCGGGTGGTCGGTGAGCAGTTCTTC. This translates into CASSLGRVVGEQFF. The chain carries TRBV11-2 and TRBJ2-1; D perhaps matches TRBD2 (5 bases). Trimming shortened V by 1 base and J by 9 bases, and 13 bases separated the two germline ends. The CDR3 totals 14 residues. Germline CDR1 reads SGHAT; CDR2 reads FQNNGV.

This clone showed up just once. The chain joins TRBV5-1 to TRBJ1-1; unclear D gene. The CDR3 covers 13 residues. Trimming pared 0 bases from V and 8 bases from J, leaving 11 bases between. Germline CDR1 reads SGHRS; CDR2 reads YFSETQ. CDR3: CASSLALDIEAFF. The CDR3 coding sequence is TGCGCCAGCAGCTTGGCCCTAGATATCGAAGCTTTCTTT.

This chain joins TRBV15 and TRBJ1-1; TRBD1 agrees at 11 bases. Looked up from germline, CDR1 is LNHNV and CDR2 is YYDKDF (reference sequence). V trimming: 0 bases; J trimming: 7 bases; junction bases outside the gene matches: 7. The CDR3 has 16 amino acids. CDR3 DNA sequence: TGTGCCACCAGCAGAGATTTCGGACAGGGGGCGAGTGAAGCTTTCTTT. Protein product: CATSRDFGQGASEAFF.

The V gene is TRBV30, the J gene TRBJ2-5, with D perhaps TRBD1 (6 bases). V was cut by 2 bases and J by 0 bases, with 10 bases left in between. The CDR3 has 14 residues. Germline CDR1 reads GTSNPN; CDR2 reads SVGIG (reference sequence). CDR3 bases: TGTGCCTGGAGTAGGGGGACGGACCAAGAGACCCAGTACTTC. Translating gives CAWSRGTDQETQYF.

This sequence joins TRBV13 and TRBJ2-4, with 14 bases fitting TRBD2. The CDR3 runs to 18 residues. The ends lost 4 bases at V and 4 bases at J; junction bases unmatched: 9. Germline CDR1 and CDR2: PRHDT and FYEKMQ (reference sequence). CDR3 loop: CASSYGLAGGSRKNIQYF. The CDR3 nucleotides read TGTGCCAGCAGCTACGGACTAGCGGGGGGAAGTAGGAAAAACATTCAGTACTTC.

The chain has TRBV18 and TRBJ1-2; 10 nucleotides match TRBD1. The J segment lost 5 bases and the V segment lost 3 bases, leaving 3 bases of the junction unmatched. CDR3 length: 14 amino acids. CDR1 and CDR2 from the germline V gene are KGHSH and LQKENI. The CDR3 sequence: CASSPGTGEYGYTF. The CDR3 bases are TGTGCCAGCTCACCCGGGACAGGGGAGTATGGCTACACCTTC.

V and J are TRBV27 and TRBJ1-6, with 8 bases that match TRBD1. J lost 9 bases, V lost 2 bases, and 9 bases had no gene match. CDR3 size: 16 residues. CDR1 is MNHEY, CDR2 SMNVEV, per germline (reference sequence). The CDR3 sequence: CASSLEGTGWISPLHF. DNA for the CDR3: TGTGCCAGCAGTTTAGAAGGGACAGGTTGGATTTCACCCCTCCACTTT.

The chain is built from TRBV11-2 and TRBJ2-4; no reliable D call. This CDR3 has 16 residues. V lost 1 base and J lost 0, with 10 bases in between. In germline, CDR1 is SGHAT, CDR2 FQNNGV. In nucleotides, the CDR3 is TGTGCCAGCAGCTTAGTTGGCAGAATAGCCAAAAACATTCAGTACTTC. Translated, it gives CASSLVGRIAKNIQYF. The full variable domain, rest sourced from reference TRBV11-2 and TRBJ2-4, is EAGVAQSPRYKIIEKRQSVAFWCNPISGHATLYWYQQILGQGPKLLIQFQNNGVVDDSQLPKDRFSAERLKGVDSTLKIQPAKLEDSAVYLCASSLVGRIAKNIQYFGAGTRLSVL.

The chain carries TRBV3-1 (or the pseudogene TRBV3-2) and TRBJ2-7; 11 positions agree with TRBD1. V trimming: 4 bases; J trimming: 6 bases; junction bases outside the gene matches: 5. The length of the CDR3 is 14 residues. The V gene's germline CDR1 is LGHDT and CDR2 YNNKEL (reference sequence). This CDR3 reads CASSRGTGGLEQYF. The CDR3 DNA sequence: TGTGCCAGCAGCCGAGGGACAGGGGGGCTCGAGCAGTACTTC.

The chain couples TRBV30 to TRBJ2-3, with unresolved D. With 3 bases removed from V and 1 base from J, the gap between germline ends came to 2 bases. Germline assignment: CDR1 GTSNPN and CDR2 SVGIG (reference sequence). The CDR3 length is 11 residues. CDR3: CAWRGTDTQYF. In nucleotides, the CDR3 is TGTGCCTGGAGGGGCACAGATACGCAGTATTTT.

Only one count was recorded for this clone. The V gene is TRBV12-3 or TRBV12-4, the J gene TRBJ2-7; TRBD1 is a possible D gene (5 bases). Trimming left V 8 bases short and J 5 bases short, with 13 bases between. The CDR3 spans 12 residues. The CDR3 protein is CASGQGVNEQYF. The CDR3 DNA reads TGTGCCAGCGGTCAGGGTGTCAACGAGCAGTACTTC.

The gene calls are TRBV23-1 and TRBJ2-4, with D unclear. TRBV23-1 has ORF status, its function being uncertain. CDR3 size: 16 residues. V lost 7 bases and J lost 8, with 24 bases in between. CDR3: CASTTLYELSQDIQYF. The CDR3 nucleotides are TGCGCCAGCACCACCCTGTACGAGCTCTCCCAGGACATTCAGTACTTC.

The chain recombines TRBV5-7 with TRBJ1-5, with TRBD1 identical over 7 bases. TRBV5-7 is placed among ORFs of uncertain function. Trimming took 4 bases from V and 5 from J; bases not matched to a gene: 6. There are 14 residues in the CDR3. CDR3 loop: CASSPGQLHQPQHF. The CDR3 DNA reads TGTGCCAGCAGCCCGGGACAGCTCCATCAGCCCCAGCATTTT.

The genes are TRBV28 and TRBJ1-4; D gene unclear. V was shortened by 2 bases and J by 3 bases, with 10 bases between the two germline ends. CDR1 MDHEN and CDR2 SYDVKM come from the germline V gene. CDR3 length: 15 residues. The CDR3 DNA reads TGTGCCAGCAGTTTAAACCTGAGTGCTAATGAAAAACTGTTTTTT. Its protein is CASSLNLSANEKLFF.

The rearrangement links TRBV7-6 to TRBJ1-5; a possible D gene is TRBD1 (5 bases). CDR3 size: 16 residues. Trimming pared 5 bases from V and 7 bases from J, leaving 21 bases between. Germline V gene data show CDR1 as SGHVS and CDR2 as FNYEAQ. The DNA of the CDR3 is TGTGCCAGCAGCCCGAGTAGTGGGGGAGTGAAGCAGCCCCAGCATTTT. Translation gives CASSPSSGGVKQPQHF.

This chain connects TRBV18 to TRBJ2-1; 7 bases are shared with TRBD1. This CDR3 is 15 amino acids long. Per germline, CDR1 KGHSH and CDR2 LQKENI. J gave up 5 bases and V 4 bases, and 8 bases lay outside the gene matches. The CDR3: CASSRKLTGDNEQFF. In nucleotides, the CDR3 is TGTGCCAGCTCACGTAAGCTAACAGGGGACAATGAGCAGTTCTTC.

This chain connects TRBV4-3 to TRBJ1-2, with TRBD1 as a possible D gene (6 bases). The V gene's germline CDR1 is LGHNA and CDR2 YSLEER. Trimming took off 2 bases at V and 8 bases at J, with 12 bases between the two ends. This CDR3 is built from 13 residues. The CDR3 reads CASSQTGNLGYTF. DNA of the CDR3: TGCGCCAGCAGCCAAACAGGGAACCTCGGCTACACCTTC.

V is TRBV29-1 and J is TRBJ2-5; D is ambiguous. CDR1 SQVTM and CDR2 ANQGSEA come from the germline V gene. The CDR3 runs 11 residues. Trimming stripped 4 bases from V and 7 bases from J, with 10 bases between. DNA of the CDR3: TGCAGCGTTGTCGACCTATCGACCCAGTACTTC. Translated, it gives CSVVDLSTQYF.